This TCR beta chain was sequenced in a study of T cell clones after liver transplantation. Study at large: Apart from three HCV-positive recipients, transplants were for non-autoimmune, non-viral reasons. Samples came pre-transplant, pre-randomization before withdrawal, and post-randomization after withdrawal ended.

Notes on this clone: Antigen specificity is unknown.

The ends lost 6 bases at V and 7 bases at J; junction bases unmatched: 8. Germline V lookup: CDR1 SQVTM, CDR2 ANQGSEA. The CDR3 has 14 residues. This table comes from immunoSEQ multiplex PCR, and its TCRdb copy is limited to in-frame clones, with some not included. The profile shows approximately 68,000 clones, 80% of them singletons. General study points: Small, mixed patient groups and varying post-transplant times limit these conclusions.

This TCR was recovered from a human donor who received a liver transplant. The sequences come from CD4+ T cells from blood, collected before liver transplant. This rearrangement joins TRBV29-1 to TRBJ2-1; 11 bases line up with TRBD2. CDR3 bases: TGCAGCGTGCTCGGGACTAGCGGAGCAAATGAGCAGTTCTTC. Protein sequence: CSVLGTSGANEQFF.